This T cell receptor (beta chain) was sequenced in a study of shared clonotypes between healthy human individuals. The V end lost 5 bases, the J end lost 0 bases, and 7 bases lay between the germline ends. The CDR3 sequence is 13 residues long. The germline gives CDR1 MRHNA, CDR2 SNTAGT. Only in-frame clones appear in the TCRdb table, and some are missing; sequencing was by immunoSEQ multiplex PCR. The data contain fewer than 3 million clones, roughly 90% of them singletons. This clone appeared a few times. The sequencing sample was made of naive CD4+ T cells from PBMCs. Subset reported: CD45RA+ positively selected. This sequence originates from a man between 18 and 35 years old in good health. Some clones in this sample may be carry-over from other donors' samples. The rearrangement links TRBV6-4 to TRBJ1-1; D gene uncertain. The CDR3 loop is CASSPEMNTEAFF. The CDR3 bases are TGTGCCAGCAGTCCAGAGATGAACACTGAAGCTTTCTTT.